This T cell receptor (beta chain) was captured in a study of T cells in Graves' hyperthyroidism and ophthalmopathy. Study-level results: Most expanded thyroid clonotypes above 0.001 also appeared in blood.

From RNA transcripts, TCR beta CDR3 regions were amplified. When the TCR CDR3 underwent first-round RT-PCR, the HTBI primer set was used. TCRdb analysed the multiplex PCR reads with MiXCR anew, one entry per CDR3 protein. Here the sample spans around 620,000 distinct CDR3 sequences, more than 45% being singletons. J was trimmed by 5 bases and V by 2 bases; bases with no gene match: 10. This CDR3 contains 17 residues. Germline CDR1 reads SGHAT; CDR2 reads FQDESV (reference sequence). In its sample, this clonotype was seen once. Antigen unknown. Uncontrolled infections, other autoimmune diseases, pregnancy or lactation led to exclusion of patients.

This TCR came from an adult woman with Graves' disease, either hyperthyroidism or ophthalmopathy (not recorded which). This chain joins TRBV11-1 and TRBJ2-3; 10 nucleotides line up with TRBD1. Sequencing used peripheral blood or thyroid tissue (not recorded which). CDR3 region: CASSLPWDRGRGDTQYF. The CDR3 bases are TGTGCCAGCAGCTTACCGTGGGACAGGGGCCGGGGAGATACGCAGTATTTT. Full variable domain (rest looked up from reference TRBV11-1 and TRBJ2-3): EAEVAQSPRYKITEKSQAVAFWCDPISGHATLYWYRQILGQGPELLVQFQDESVVDDSQLPKDRFSAERLKGVDSTLKIQPAELGDSAMYLCASSLPWDRGRGDTQYFGPGTRLTVL.